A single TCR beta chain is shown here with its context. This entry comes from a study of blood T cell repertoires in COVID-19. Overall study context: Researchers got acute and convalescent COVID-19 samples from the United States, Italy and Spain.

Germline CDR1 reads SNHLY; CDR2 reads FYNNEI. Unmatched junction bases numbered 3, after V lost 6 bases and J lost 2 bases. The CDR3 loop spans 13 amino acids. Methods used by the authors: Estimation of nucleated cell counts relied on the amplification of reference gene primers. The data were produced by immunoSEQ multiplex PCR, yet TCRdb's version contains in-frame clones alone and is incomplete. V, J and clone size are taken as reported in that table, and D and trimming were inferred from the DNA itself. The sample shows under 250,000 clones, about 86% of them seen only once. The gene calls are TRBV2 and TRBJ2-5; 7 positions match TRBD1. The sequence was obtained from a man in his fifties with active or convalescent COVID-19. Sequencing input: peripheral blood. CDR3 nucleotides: TGTGCCAGCAGACGGGACAGACAAGAGACCCAGTACTTC. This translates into CASRRDRQETQYF. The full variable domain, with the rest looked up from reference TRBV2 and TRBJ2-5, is EPEVTQTPSHQVTQMGQEVILRCVPISNHLYFYWYRQILGQKVEFLVSFYNNEISEKSEIFDDQFSVERPDGSNFTLKIRSTKLEDSAMYFCASRRDRQETQYFGPGTRLLVL.